This TCR beta chain was sequenced during a study of blood T cell repertoires in COVID-19 (dated by TCRdb to the early 2020s). For context, the study as a whole: Samples from collaborators originated in the United States, Italy and Spain and spanned both the acute and convalescent phases of COVID-19. The prospective study material was composed of cDNA or gDNA derived from T cells, B-cell-depleted T cells, or PBMCs. The dataset comprised deeply sampled blood TCRbeta repertoires from subjects exposed to, actively infected with, or recovered from COVID-19. A freely available public database, intended as a resource for researchers studying the immune response to SARS-CoV-2, is where the repertoires were released. The samples were drawn from two sources: the first 160 participants of the ongoing ImmuneRACE study, and 1,200 or so subjects contributed by 6 global collaborators. The sample metadata nearly always contained a de-identified subject ID, COVID-19 status, age in years and sex. Where available, HLA class I and class II types were obtained from metadata supplied by the sample provider rather than from assay-based typing.

TCRbeta CDR3 regions were amplified from genomic DNA by means of the immunoSEQ Assay, a bias-controlled multiplex PCR. The authors' pipeline ran thus. The number of nucleated cells in each sample was estimated by amplification of reference gene primers within the assay. Sequence reads were collapsed and filtered to measure the absolute abundance of every unique TCRbeta CDR3 rearrangement. For each sample, productive Simpson clonality was calculated as the square root of Simpson's diversity index over productive rearrangements. Drawn from immuneACCESS, this table holds only the in-frame rearrangements with V and J called that TCRdb kept. Clones are partly lost; checked studies trace under half to an unresolved V gene and leave the rest unexplained. V and J calls and clone size are as listed in that table; D and trimming were resolved from the DNA. Present in this sample are 250,000 to 300,000 clones, approximately 91% of which were seen just once. The ten largest clones capture over 2% of the sample.

A word on this clone: What this receptor recognizes is not known. No base-level quality is on record; no much larger clone is a single base apart.

Inclusive of the bounding cysteine and phenylalanine, the CDR3 is 15 residues long. Of all the DNA, just the CDR3 is kept, 45 bases in frame from base 1. Looking up the germline V gene yields CDR1 MGHDK and CDR2 SYGVNS. Ends trimmed: V by 3 bases, J by 5 bases; bases unmatched to a gene: 7. Enrolling through a virtual design, the prospective study's participants ranged in age from roughly 18 to 95 years and lived across roughly 24 United States geographic areas. To assign participants to cohorts, the prospective study relied on clinical history that participants themselves reported in a screening survey and a study questionnaire. Each participant in the prospective study had whole blood, serum and a nasopharyngeal or oropharyngeal swab collected by mobile phlebotomists. Prospective study participants could optionally give additional blood draws and questionnaires over a roughly two-month period. Prospective study blood samples were shipped either frozen or at room temperature before DNA extraction.

General study outcomes and caveats: Clinical and demographic metadata were provided uncurated, with the amount varying by source and participant.

The clonotype comes from a woman in her 40s with acute COVID-19. The sample taken for sequencing was PBMCs or T cells enriched from blood (not recorded which). In this chain, TRBV25-1 is recombined with TRBJ2-7; TRBD1 aligns with 10 central bases. The DNA sequence follows: TGTGCCAGCAGTGAGGGACAGGGGTGGAAAGACGAGCAGTACTTC. Its translation is CASSEGQGWKDEQYF.